The next 18 T cell receptor beta chains were all read from a single sample in a study of neurological immune-mediated disorders. Using its own MiXCR run on the 5' RACE reads, TCRdb lists one record per CDR3 protein. The sample records 50,000 to 70,000 distinct CDR3 sequences, roughly 12% being singletons. The sequenced material came from PBMCs. The origin of the receptors is an older woman with HTLV-1-associated myelopathy (HAM/TSP).

This clonotype was counted at least ten times. The chain links TRBV11-2 to TRBJ2-2; TRBD2 agrees at 9 bases. V lost 1 base to trimming and J lost 5 bases; unmatched junction nucleotides: 11. Germline loops: CDR1 SGHAT, CDR2 FQNNGV. This CDR3 is built from 18 residues. DNA for the CDR3: TGTGCCAGCAGCTTAGTCGATACCGGGACTAGCCCTACCGGGGAGCTGTTTTTT. Translated, it gives CASSLVDTGTSPTGELFF.

This clonotype was recorded at least ten times. This chain joins TRBV2 and TRBJ2-1; D is uncertain. The CDR3 length is 14 residues. Trimming removed 7 bases from V and 1 base from J, with 11 bases in between. From germline, CDR1 is SNHLY and CDR2 FYNNEI. CDR3 residues: CASMLGSSYNEQFF. DNA for the CDR3: TGTGCCAGCATGCTAGGTTCTTCCTACAATGAGCAGTTCTTC.

This clonotype was counted ten times or more. V and J are TRBV20-1 and TRBJ1-2; D unresolved. This CDR3 region has 12 residues. The germline V and J ends were trimmed by 7 bases and 3 bases, with 12 bases remaining between them. Germline lookup yields CDR1 DFQATT and CDR2 SNEGSKA (reference sequence). The CDR3 DNA reads TGCAGTGTTCCGGGCCCCTACTATGGCTACACCTTC. As protein: CSVPGPYYGYTF.

The chain joins TRBV27 to TRBJ2-7; D possibly matches TRBD1 or TRBD2 (6 bases each). The V end lost 2 bases, the J end lost 6 bases, and 14 bases lay between the germline ends. The CDR3 has 14 residues. The germline V gene encodes CDR1 MNHEY and CDR2 SMNVEV (reference sequence). CDR3 loop: CASSLRGAGVEQYF. In DNA form, the CDR3 reads TGTGCCAGCAGTTTAAGGGGGGCCGGGGTCGAGCAGTACTTC.

This clonotype occurred many times. The chain's CDR3 is CAISRTGGQETQYF. In DNA form, the CDR3 reads TGTGCCATCAGTCGGACAGGGGGCCAAGAGACCCAGTACTTC. This chain links TRBV10-3 with TRBJ2-5, with TRBD1 matching over 10 bases. Trimming cost V 5 bases and J 1 base; bases outside gene matches: 1. CDR1 and CDR2 from the germline V gene are ENHRY and SYGVKD. This CDR3 has 14 residues.

The chain combines TRBV6-2 or TRBV6-3 with TRBJ2-2; possibly TRBD2 for D (5 bases). This CDR3 contains 15 residues. V shed 2 bases and J shed 3 bases, with 10 bases lying between them. Germline V gene sequence: CDR1 MNHEY, CDR2 SVGEGT. The CDR3 loop is CASSYGGWDTGELFF. CDR3 in DNA: TGTGCCAGCAGTTACGGCGGGTGGGACACCGGGGAGCTGTTTTTT.

There are many counts of this clonotype. This sequence joins TRBV24-1 and TRBJ2-1; 7 bases agree with TRBD2. The CDR3 totals 13 residues. Germline values: CDR1 KGHDR, CDR2 SFDVKD. V dropped 11 bases and J dropped 7; count of bases not matched to a gene: 10. The CDR3 spells CASSGPSGNEQFF. CDR3 sequence (DNA): TGTGCCAGTAGCGGGCCTTCTGGGAATGAGCAGTTCTTC.

This clonotype was detected ten times or more. The rearrangement links TRBV27 to TRBJ1-6; 9 bases map to TRBD1. CDR1 and CDR2 from the germline V gene are MNHEY and SMNVEV (reference sequence). CDR3 length: 14 residues. V lost 8 bases, J lost 9 bases, and 8 bases stayed unmatched. The CDR3 bases are TGTGCCAGCGGGCCGACAGGGGGTGGTTCACCCCTCCACTTT. This translates into CASGPTGGGSPLHF.

This clonotype has at least ten counts. The chain links TRBV9 to TRBJ2-1, with TRBD2 identical over 7 bases. This CDR3 is 16 amino acids long. After removal of 5 bases from V and 2 bases from J, the junction contained 10 bases not matched to a gene. CDR1 SGDLS and CDR2 YYNGEE come from the germline V gene. The CDR3 DNA reads as TGTGCCAGCAGTCCTAACACGGGAGGCACCTACAATGAGCAGTTCTTC. Protein product: CASSPNTGGTYNEQFF.

This clonotype was counted many times. This chain uses TRBV20-1 with TRBJ1-3; TRBD1 matches at 11 bases. The V gene's germline CDR1 is DFQATT and CDR2 SNEGSKA (reference sequence). This CDR3 is 14 amino acids long. Trimming took 0 bases from V and 7 from J; bases not matched to a gene: 2. In DNA form, the CDR3 reads TGCAGTGCTAGAGACCGGGACAGGGGGAACACCATATATTTT. It translates to CSARDRDRGNTIYF.

Ten or more counts support this clonotype. The chain has TRBV20-1 and TRBJ2-3; D gene unclear. The CDR3 extends over 12 amino acids. Germline V gives CDR1 DFQATT, CDR2 SNEGSKA (reference sequence). Trimming removed 6 bases at V and 4 bases at J, with 11 bases between. CDR3: CSAKSPADTQYF. The CDR3, as DNA: TGCAGTGCCAAAAGCCCAGCAGATACGCAGTATTTT.

This clonotype was counted ten times or more. V usage is TRBV12-3 or TRBV12-4 and J usage is TRBJ1-1; the D gene is possibly TRBD1 (6 bases). The ends were cut back, 1 base at V and 1 base at J, with 7 bases in the middle. The CDR3 is 14 amino acids. CDR3 sequence reads: CASSLEGGNTEAFF. DNA for the CDR3: TGTGCCAGCAGTTTAGAGGGGGGGAACACTGAAGCTTTCTTT.

This clonotype was observed many times. The chain carries TRBV5-1 and TRBJ2-6, with 9 positions matching TRBD1. Germline V gene data show CDR1 as SGHRS and CDR2 as YFSETQ. This CDR3 region has 17 residues. V dropped 4 bases and J dropped 0; count of bases not matched to a gene: 5. The CDR3 DNA sequence: TGCGCCAGCAGCCCAACAGGGGGCCTCTCTGGGGCCAACGTCCTGACTTTC. This codes for CASSPTGGLSGANVLTF.

This clonotype was seen ten or more times. The chain employs TRBV5-1 and TRBJ2-3, with D possibly being TRBD2 (5 bases). CDR1 SGHRS and CDR2 YFSETQ come from the germline V gene. The CDR3 extends over 13 amino acids. Trimming removed 3 bases from V and 14 bases from J, with 19 bases in between. The CDR3 DNA follows: TGCGCCAGCAGCTCCCCGGGAATAGCATCGTGGTATTTT. This codes for CASSSPGIASWYF.

The sample holds many counts of this clonotype. The J gene is TRBJ2-7, the V gene TRBV7-9, with 7 bases that match TRBD2. The CDR3 contains 17 residues. CDR1 is SEHNR and CDR2 is FQNEAQ in the germline V gene (reference sequence). Trimming took 5 bases from V and 3 from J; bases not matched to a gene: 16. The CDR3 region is CASSPRWGGRANYEQYF. CDR3 sequence (DNA): TGTGCCAGCAGCCCCAGATGGGGAGGGAGGGCCAACTACGAGCAGTACTTC.

This clonotype was recorded at least ten times. This chain uses TRBV11-2 with TRBJ1-2; 7 bases are shared with TRBD1. After removal of 5 bases from V and 0 bases from J, the junction contained 12 bases not matched to a gene. Germline CDR1 SGHAT, CDR2 FQNNGV. The CDR3 totals 17 residues. CDR3 bases: TGTGCCAGCAGCGTCCGAGGGACAGCACTTACTAACTATGGCTACACCTTC. It specifies CASSVRGTALTNYGYTF.

This clonotype is medium-sized in the sample. The chain combines TRBV20-1 with TRBJ2-3; 8 bases map to TRBD2. Losses at the gene ends were 0 bases for V and 1 base for J; bases not matched to a gene: 3. CDR1 DFQATT and CDR2 SNEGSKA come from the germline V gene (reference sequence). The CDR3 is 15 residues long. The CDR3 reads CSARESGRGTDTQYF. CDR3 sequence (DNA): TGCAGTGCTAGAGAAAGCGGGAGAGGCACAGATACGCAGTATTTT.

This clonotype showed up many times. The chain links TRBV6-5 to TRBJ2-3; D gene uncertain. V lost 0 bases and J 0 bases, leaving 7 bases between the germline ends. Germline CDR1 is MNHEY and CDR2 is SVGAGI. The CDR3 has 15 residues. The CDR3 protein is CASSYSGQSTDTQYF. CDR3 bases: TGTGCCAGCAGTTACTCGGGTCAGAGCACAGATACGCAGTATTTT.